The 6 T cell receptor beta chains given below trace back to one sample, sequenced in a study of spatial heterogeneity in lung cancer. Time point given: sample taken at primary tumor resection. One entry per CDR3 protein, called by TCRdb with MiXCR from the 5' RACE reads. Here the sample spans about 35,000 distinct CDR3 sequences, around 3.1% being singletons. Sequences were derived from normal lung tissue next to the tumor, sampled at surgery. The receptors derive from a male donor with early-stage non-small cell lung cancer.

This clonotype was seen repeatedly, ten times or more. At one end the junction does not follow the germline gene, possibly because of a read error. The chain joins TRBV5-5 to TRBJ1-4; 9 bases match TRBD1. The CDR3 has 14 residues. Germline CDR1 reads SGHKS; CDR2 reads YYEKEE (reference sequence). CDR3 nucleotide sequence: TGTGCCAGCAGGTTGGGACAGGGATACGAAAAACTGTTTTTT. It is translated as CASRLGQGYEKLFF.

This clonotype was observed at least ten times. CDR3 residues: CASSLGTGMNTEAFF. The CDR3 DNA sequence: TGTGCCAGCAGCTTGGGGACAGGTATGAACACTGAAGCTTTCTTT. The chain joins TRBV11-1 to TRBJ1-1; 8 bases match TRBD1. The V segment lost 3 bases and the J segment 0 bases; nucleotides outside the gene matches: 3. This CDR3 has 15 amino acids. CDR1 and CDR2 from the germline V gene are SGHAT and FQDESV (reference sequence).

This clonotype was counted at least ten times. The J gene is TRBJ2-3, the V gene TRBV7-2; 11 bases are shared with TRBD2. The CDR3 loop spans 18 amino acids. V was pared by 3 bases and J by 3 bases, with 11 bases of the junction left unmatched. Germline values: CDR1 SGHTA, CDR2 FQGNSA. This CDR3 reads CASSFGLAGGLGTDTQYF. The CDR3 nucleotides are TGTGCCAGCAGCTTCGGGCTAGCGGGAGGCCTGGGAACAGATACGCAGTATTTT. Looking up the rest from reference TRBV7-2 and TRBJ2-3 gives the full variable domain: GAGVSQSPSNKVTEKGKDVELRCDPISGHTALYWYRQSLGQGLEFLIYFQGNSAPDKSGLPSDRFSAERTGGSVSTLTIQRTQQEDSAVYLCASSFGLAGGLGTDTQYFGPGTRLTVL.

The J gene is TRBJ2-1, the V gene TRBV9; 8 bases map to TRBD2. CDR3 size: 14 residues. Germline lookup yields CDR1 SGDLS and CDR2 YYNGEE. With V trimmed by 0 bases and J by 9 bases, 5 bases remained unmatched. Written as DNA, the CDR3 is TGTGCCAGCAGCGTAGACGGGGGGGCTAGTGAGCAGTTCTTC. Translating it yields CASSVDGGASEQFF.

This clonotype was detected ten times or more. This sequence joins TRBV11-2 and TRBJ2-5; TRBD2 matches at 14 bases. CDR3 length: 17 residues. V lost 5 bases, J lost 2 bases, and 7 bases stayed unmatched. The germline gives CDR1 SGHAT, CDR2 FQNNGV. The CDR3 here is CASSPGLAGGSQETQYF. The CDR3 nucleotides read TGTGCCAGCAGCCCCGGACTAGCGGGGGGCTCTCAAGAGACCCAGTACTTC.

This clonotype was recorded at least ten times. CDR3 protein: CASTGDRGPTYEQYF. DNA of the CDR3: TGTGCCAGCACGGGAGACAGGGGTCCGACCTACGAGCAGTACTTC. The V and J genes are TRBV6-5 and TRBJ2-7, with 8 bases that match TRBD1. Germline CDR1 is MNHEY and CDR2 is SVGAGI. The J segment lost 2 bases and the V segment lost 7 bases, leaving 10 bases of the junction unmatched. This CDR3 is built from 15 residues.